Listed below are T cell receptor beta chains from one sample, sequenced in a study of cytomegalovirus exposure and HLA in healthy donors. Generated by immunoSEQ multiplex PCR, the TCRdb table keeps only in-frame clones and is missing some. The sample contains over 30,000 clones, around 84% of which appear only once. Specimen: PBMCs. These receptors were obtained from a woman under 30 in good health and CMV-seronegative. Both conserved end residues are part of each CDR3. D genes are given only for firm matches. Clone sizes are given selectively: once, few, many, or a class where the clone is expanded.

clone size: once; V gene: TRBV5-5; J gene: TRBJ2-7; CDR3 length: 14; D gene: TRBD1; CDR3 protein: CASSWGQALGEQYF; CDR3 DNA: TGTGCCAGCAGCTGGGGACAGGCCCTCGGCGAGCAGTACTTC
clone size: .; V gene: TRBV7-2; J gene: TRBJ2-7; CDR3 length: 11; D gene: .; CDR3 protein: CASTNSYEQYF; CDR3 DNA: TGTGCCAGCACCAATAGCTACGAGCAGTACTTC
clone size: .; V gene: TRBV10-3; J gene: TRBJ1-1; CDR3 length: 13; D gene: .; CDR3 protein: CAIRTPGDTEAFF; CDR3 DNA: TGTGCCATCAGGACCCCAGGGGACACTGAAGCTTTCTTT
clone size: .; V gene: TRBV19; J gene: TRBJ2-2; CDR3 length: 13; D gene: .; CDR3 protein: CASSDSSAGELFF; CDR3 DNA: TGTGCCAGTAGTGACAGTTCCGCCGGGGAGCTGTTTTTT
clone size: few; V gene: TRBV25-1; J gene: TRBJ2-7; CDR3 length: 13; D gene: TRBD1; CDR3 protein: CASRGQEDYEQYF; CDR3 DNA: TGTGCCAGCAGGGGACAGGAAGATTACGAGCAGTACTTC
clone size: .; V gene: TRBV7-9; J gene: TRBJ2-1; CDR3 length: 13; D gene: .; CDR3 protein: CASSLVDYNEQFF; CDR3 DNA: TGTGCCAGCAGCTTAGTAGATTACAATGAGCAGTTCTTC
clone size: .; V gene: TRBV27; J gene: TRBJ2-1; CDR3 length: 13; D gene: TRBD1; CDR3 protein: CASSYGQGYEQFF; CDR3 DNA: TGTGCCAGCAGTTACGGACAGGGCTATGAGCAGTTCTTC
clone size: .; V gene: TRBV5-1; J gene: TRBJ2-7; CDR3 length: 15; D gene: TRBD2; CDR3 protein: CASSLGAGGPEEQYF; CDR3 DNA: TGCGCCAGCAGCTTAGGAGCGGGAGGGCCGGAAGAGCAGTACTTC
clone size: once; V gene: TRBV6-6; J gene: TRBJ2-7; CDR3 length: 16; D gene: TRBD1; CDR3 protein: CASSYPGTGDSYEQYF; CDR3 DNA: TGTGCCAGCAGTTACCCCGGGACAGGGGACTCCTACGAGCAGTACTTC
clone size: .; V gene: TRBV25-1; J gene: TRBJ2-7; CDR3 length: 18; D gene: TRBD1; CDR3 protein: CASSDPAGTGEPSYEQYF; CDR3 DNA: TGTGCCAGCAGTGACCCCGCTGGGACAGGGGAGCCCTCCTACGAGCAGTACTTC
clone size: once; V gene: TRBV7-3; J gene: TRBJ1-1; CDR3 length: 17; D gene: TRBD1; CDR3 protein: CASSPRGTGVIFTEAFF; CDR3 DNA: TGTGCCAGCAGCCCAAGAGGGACAGGGGTGATTTTTACTGAAGCTTTCTTT
clone size: .; V gene: TRBV28; J gene: TRBJ1-6; CDR3 length: 14; D gene: TRBD1; CDR3 protein: CASSKTGGHSPLHF; CDR3 DNA: TGTGCCAGCAGCAAGACAGGGGGGCATTCACCCCTCCACTTT
clone size: .; V gene: TRBV5-1; J gene: TRBJ2-7; CDR3 length: 11; D gene: TRBD1; CDR3 protein: CASSTGDEQYF; CDR3 DNA: TGCGCCAGCAGTACAGGGGACGAGCAGTACTTC
clone size: .; V gene: TRBV28; J gene: TRBJ1-4; CDR3 length: 12; D gene: .; CDR3 protein: CASTRGGEKLFF; CDR3 DNA: TGTGCCAGCACGCGGGGAGGTGAAAAACTGTTTTTT
clone size: .; V gene: TRBV19; J gene: TRBJ1-5; CDR3 length: 14; D gene: .; CDR3 protein: CASTIRGPNQPQHF; CDR3 DNA: TGTGCCAGTACGATCAGGGGACCCAATCAGCCCCAGCATTTT
clone size: .; V gene: TRBV6-6; J gene: TRBJ1-5; CDR3 length: 14; D gene: TRBD1; CDR3 protein: CASTPGTGSQPQHF; CDR3 DNA: TGTGCCAGCACCCCCGGGACAGGTTCTCAGCCCCAGCATTTT
clone size: .; V gene: TRBV2; J gene: TRBJ2-7; CDR3 length: 18; D gene: .; CDR3 protein: CASSERLLVVRDSYEQYF; CDR3 DNA: TGTGCCAGCAGTGAAAGGCTCTTGGTAGTACGGGACTCCTACGAGCAGTACTTC
clone size: .; V gene: TRBV6-4; J gene: TRBJ2-1; CDR3 length: 15; D gene: TRBD2; CDR3 protein: CASSGTSGGGNEQFF; CDR3 DNA: TGTGCCAGCAGTGGTACTAGCGGGGGGGGGAATGAGCAGTTCTTC
clone size: once; V gene: TRBV7-2; J gene: TRBJ2-5; CDR3 length: 15; D gene: .; CDR3 protein: CASSPSGGRKETQYF; CDR3 DNA: TGTGCCAGCAGCCCTAGTGGGGGGAGGAAAGAGACCCAGTACTTC
clone size: once; V gene: TRBV28; J gene: TRBJ2-7; CDR3 length: 14; D gene: TRBD1; CDR3 protein: CASSPGQATYEQYF; CDR3 DNA: TGTGCCAGCAGCCCGGGACAGGCCACCTACGAGCAGTACTTC
clone size: .; V gene: TRBV11-2; J gene: TRBJ2-3; CDR3 length: 13; D gene: .; CDR3 protein: CASRIALGDTQYF; CDR3 DNA: TGTGCCAGCAGAATAGCGCTAGGGGATACGCAGTATTTT
clone size: .; V gene: TRBV14; J gene: TRBJ1-2; CDR3 length: 14; D gene: .; CDR3 protein: CASSLTITGNGYTF; CDR3 DNA: TGTGCCAGCAGCCTAACGATCACAGGGAATGGCTACACCTTC
clone size: .; V gene: TRBV7-8; J gene: TRBJ2-7; CDR3 length: 14; D gene: .; CDR3 protein: CASKSRDNSYEQYF; CDR3 DNA: TGTGCCAGCAAAAGCCGGGACAACTCCTACGAGCAGTACTTC
clone size: .; V gene: TRBV5-1; J gene: TRBJ2-5; CDR3 length: 15; D gene: .; CDR3 protein: CASSLGDTGAAPQYF; CDR3 DNA: TGCGCCAGCAGCTTGGGGGACACAGGCGCTGCTCCCCAGTACTTC
clone size: .; V gene: TRBV27; J gene: TRBJ1-1; CDR3 length: 14; D gene: .; CDR3 protein: CASSFGWEKREAFF; CDR3 DNA: TGTGCCAGCAGTTTCGGGTGGGAGAAGCGGGAAGCTTTCTTT
clone size: .; V gene: TRBV6-5; J gene: TRBJ1-2; CDR3 length: 14; D gene: .; CDR3 protein: CASSRQNSGYGYTF; CDR3 DNA: TGTGCCAGCAGTAGACAGAACTCAGGATATGGCTACACCTTC
clone size: .; V gene: TRBV9; J gene: TRBJ2-3; CDR3 length: 12; D gene: .; CDR3 protein: CASSVEADTQYF; CDR3 DNA: TGTGCCAGCAGCGTAGAAGCGGATACGCAGTATTTT
clone size: few; V gene: TRBV2; J gene: TRBJ2-5; CDR3 length: 14; D gene: .; CDR3 protein: CASSPGALLETQYF; CDR3 DNA: TGTGCCAGCAGTCCAGGGGCTCTCCTAGAGACCCAGTACTTC
clone size: .; V gene: TRBV4-3; J gene: TRBJ2-3; CDR3 length: 12; D gene: .; CDR3 protein: CASSSGGDTQYF; CDR3 DNA: TGCGCCAGCAGCTCCGGCGGTGATACGCAGTATTTT
clone size: .; V gene: TRBV27; J gene: TRBJ1-4; CDR3 length: 14; D gene: .; CDR3 protein: CASSPRGRYEKLFF; CDR3 DNA: TGTGCCAGCAGTCCCAGGGGACGGTATGAAAAACTGTTTTTT
clone size: .; V gene: TRBV28; J gene: TRBJ1-2; CDR3 length: 13; D gene: .; CDR3 protein: CASTNPGSYGYTF; CDR3 DNA: TGTGCCAGCACCAATCCCGGGAGCTATGGCTACACCTTC